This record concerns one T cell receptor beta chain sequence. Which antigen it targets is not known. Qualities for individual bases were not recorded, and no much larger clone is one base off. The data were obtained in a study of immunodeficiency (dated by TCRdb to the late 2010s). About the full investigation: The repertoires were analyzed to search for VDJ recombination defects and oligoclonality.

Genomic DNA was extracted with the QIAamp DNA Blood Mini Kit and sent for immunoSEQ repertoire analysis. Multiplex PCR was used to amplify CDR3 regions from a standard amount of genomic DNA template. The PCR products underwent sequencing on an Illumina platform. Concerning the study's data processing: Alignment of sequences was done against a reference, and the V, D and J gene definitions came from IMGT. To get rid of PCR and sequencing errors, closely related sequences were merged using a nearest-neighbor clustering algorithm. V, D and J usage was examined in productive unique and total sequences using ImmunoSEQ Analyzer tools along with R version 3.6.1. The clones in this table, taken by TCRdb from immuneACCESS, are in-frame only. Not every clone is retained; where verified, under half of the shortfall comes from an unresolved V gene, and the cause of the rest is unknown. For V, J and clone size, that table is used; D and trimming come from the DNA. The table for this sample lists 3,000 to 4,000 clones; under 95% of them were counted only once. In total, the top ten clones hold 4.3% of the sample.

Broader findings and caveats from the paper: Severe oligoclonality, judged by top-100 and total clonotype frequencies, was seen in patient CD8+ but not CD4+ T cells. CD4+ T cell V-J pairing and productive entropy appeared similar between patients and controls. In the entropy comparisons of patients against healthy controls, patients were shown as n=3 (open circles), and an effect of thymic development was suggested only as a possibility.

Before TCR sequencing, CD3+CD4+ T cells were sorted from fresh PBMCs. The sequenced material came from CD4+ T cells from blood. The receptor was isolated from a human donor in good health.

The CDR3 protein sequence reads: CASSLRTRGSSYNEQFF. Here is the DNA: TGTGCCAGCAGTTTACGCACTAGAGGAAGCTCCTACAATGAGCAGTTCTTC. The rearranged segments are TRBV27 and TRBJ2-1; a tentative D call is TRBD2 (5 bases match). Trimming at the junction amounts to 2 bases on V and 0 bases on J, and the germline ends lie 14 bases apart. The CDR3 sequence holds 17 residues, the cysteine and phenylalanine included. The CDR3 DNA has 51 bases and is translated from base 1. CDR1 MNHEY and CDR2 SMNVEV were looked up in the germline V gene (reference sequence).